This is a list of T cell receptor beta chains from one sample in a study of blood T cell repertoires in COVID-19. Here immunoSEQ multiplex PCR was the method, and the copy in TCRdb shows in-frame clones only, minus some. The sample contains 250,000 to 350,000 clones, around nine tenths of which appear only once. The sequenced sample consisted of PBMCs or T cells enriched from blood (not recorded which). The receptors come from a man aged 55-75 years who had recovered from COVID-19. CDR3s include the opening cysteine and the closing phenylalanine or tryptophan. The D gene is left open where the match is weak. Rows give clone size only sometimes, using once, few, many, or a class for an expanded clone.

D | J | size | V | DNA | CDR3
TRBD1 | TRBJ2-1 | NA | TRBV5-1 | TGCGCCAGCAGCTTGGATGGGGACAGAACATACAATGAGCAGTTCTTC | CASSLDGDRTYNEQFF
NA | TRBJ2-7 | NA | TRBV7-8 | TGTGCCAGCAGCTTAGCGGGCAGCTACGAGCAGTACTTC | CASSLAGSYEQYF
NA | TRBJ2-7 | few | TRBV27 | TGTGCCAGCAGTTTAATATACGGTGTTGCCTACGAGCAGTACTTC | CASSLIYGVAYEQYF
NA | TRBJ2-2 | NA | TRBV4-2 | TGTGCCAGCAGCCTGTTTCGGGGGAACACCGGGGAGCTGTTTTTT | CASSLFRGNTGELFF
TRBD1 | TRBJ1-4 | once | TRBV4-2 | TGTGCCAGCAGCCAAGTGGGGACAGTAGACGAAAAACTGTTTTTT | CASSQVGTVDEKLFF
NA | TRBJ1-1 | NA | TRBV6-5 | TGTGCCAGCCGGGGCCGGGACACAACTGAAGCTTTCTTT | CASRGRDTTEAFF
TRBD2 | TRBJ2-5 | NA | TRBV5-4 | TGTGCCAGCAGCGGCCCGGGACTAGCGGGAGAAGAGACCCAGTACTTC | CASSGPGLAGEETQYF
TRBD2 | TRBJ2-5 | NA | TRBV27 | TGTGCCAGCAGTGGGGACTATCAAGAGACCCAGTACTTC | CASSGDYQETQYF
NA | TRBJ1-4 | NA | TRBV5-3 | TGTGCCAGAAGCTTAACGGGGGTGAGTGGGGAAAAACTGTTTTTT | CARSLTGVSGEKLFF
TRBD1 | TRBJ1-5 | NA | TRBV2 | TGTGCCAGCAGTATTGAGGGGGCGGACAATCAGCCCCAGCATTTT | CASSIEGADNQPQHF
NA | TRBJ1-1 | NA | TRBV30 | TGTGCCTGGAGTGTGCCCCTTGTCGTGAGGGATGAAGCTTTCTTT | CAWSVPLVVRDEAFF
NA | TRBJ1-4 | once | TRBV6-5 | TGTGCCAGCAGTTACTCGACGGGTGGAAAACTGTTTTTT | CASSYSTGGKLFF
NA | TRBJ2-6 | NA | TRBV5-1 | TGCGCCAGCAGCCGGGGGGCGACAGCCTCTGGGGCCAACGTCCTGACTTTC | CASSRGATASGANVLTF
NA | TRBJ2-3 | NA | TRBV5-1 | TGCGCCAGCAGCCTTGGTGCGGCCTCTAGCACAGATACGCAGTATTTT | CASSLGAASSTDTQYF
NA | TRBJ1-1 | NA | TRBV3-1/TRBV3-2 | TGTGCCAGCAGCCAAACAGGGAATGCTGAAGCTTTCTTT | CASSQTGNAEAFF
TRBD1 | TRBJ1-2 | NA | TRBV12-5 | TGTGCTAGTGGTTTCCCCGGACAGGCCTATGGCTACACCTTC | CASGFPGQAYGYTF
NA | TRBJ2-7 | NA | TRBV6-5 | TGTGCCAGCAGCCCCACTCTCCAACCCCCCTACGAGCAGTACTTC | CASSPTLQPPYEQYF
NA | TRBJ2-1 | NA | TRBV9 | TGTGCCAGCAGCGTAGTATCGGCAGGGGCGGGTAATGAGCAGTTCTTC | CASSVVSAGAGNEQFF
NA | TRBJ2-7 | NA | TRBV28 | TGTGCCAGCAGTTCGACAACCGGGCAGGGTGACTACGAGCAGTACTTC | CASSSTTGQGDYEQYF
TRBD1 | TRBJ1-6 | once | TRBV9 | TGTGCCAGCAGCGTAGAGGGACAGGGGTCACCCCTCCACTTT | CASSVEGQGSPLHF
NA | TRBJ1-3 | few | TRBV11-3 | TGTGCCAGCAGCCGAGGGGGTCCGGGAAACACCATATATTTT | CASSRGGPGNTIYF
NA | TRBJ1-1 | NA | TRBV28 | TGTGCCAGCAGTCCCTCGAGGGTTAACACTGAAGCTTTCTTT | CASSPSRVNTEAFF
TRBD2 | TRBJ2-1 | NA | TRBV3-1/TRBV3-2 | TGTGCCAGCAGCCAAGCGGGAGGGGGGTACAATGAGCAGTTCTTC | CASSQAGGGYNEQFF
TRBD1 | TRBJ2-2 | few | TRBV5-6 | TGTGCCAGCAGCTTGGACAGGGGCACCGGGGAGCTGTTTTTT | CASSLDRGTGELFF
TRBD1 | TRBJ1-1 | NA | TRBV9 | TGTGCCAGCAGCGTCAGGACAGGGAAGGACACTGAAGCTTTCTTT | CASSVRTGKDTEAFF
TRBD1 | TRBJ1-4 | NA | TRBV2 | TGTGCCAGCAGGGGGGGACAGGGGCGGTTCAAGGGACTGTTTTTT | CASRGGQGRFKGLFF
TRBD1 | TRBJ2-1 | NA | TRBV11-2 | TGTGCCAGCAGCCTGAGAGTGGGACAGGGATACAATGAGCAGTTCTTC | CASSLRVGQGYNEQFF
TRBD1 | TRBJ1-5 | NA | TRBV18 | TGTGCCAGCTCACCCGGGACAGCGAATCAGCCCCAGCATTTT | CASSPGTANQPQHF
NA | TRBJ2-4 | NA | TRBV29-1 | TGCAGCGTTCGGGGGGCCGGGTACATTCAGTACTTC | CSVRGAGYIQYF
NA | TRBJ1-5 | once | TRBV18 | TGTGCCAGCTCACCGGACGGGGTAAATCAGCCCCAGCATTTT | CASSPDGVNQPQHF
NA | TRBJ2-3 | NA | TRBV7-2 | TGTGCCAGCAGCTACGGAGGGGGCTCGGATACGCAGTATTTT | CASSYGGGSDTQYF
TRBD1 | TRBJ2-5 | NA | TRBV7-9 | TGTGCCAGCAGCTCGGACAGGGGGGGAGAGACCCAGTACTTC | CASSSDRGGETQYF
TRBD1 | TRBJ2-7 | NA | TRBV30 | TGTGCCTGGAGTGTAAAGGGGGCGAAGGATGAGCAGTACTTC | CAWSVKGAKDEQYF
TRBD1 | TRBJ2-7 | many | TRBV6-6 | TGTGCCAGCAGTGCGGGACAGGGGAACGAGCAGTACTTC | CASSAGQGNEQYF
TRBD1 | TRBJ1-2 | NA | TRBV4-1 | TGCGCCAGCAGCCAACGAAACATGGACAGGGGGGATGGCTACACCTTC | CASSQRNMDRGDGYTF
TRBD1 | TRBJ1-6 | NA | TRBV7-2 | TGTGCCAGCAGCTTAGCGTCTGACAGGGAGGTTTCACCCCTCCACTTT | CASSLASDREVSPLHF
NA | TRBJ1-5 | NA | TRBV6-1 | TGTGCCAGCAGTGAAGGCGGCGGGCCCCAGCATTTT | CASSEGGGPQHF
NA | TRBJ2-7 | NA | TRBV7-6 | TGTGCCAGCAGCCGCGGCGGAGGGCCCTACGAGCAGTACTTC | CASSRGGGPYEQYF
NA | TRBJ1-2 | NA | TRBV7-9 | TGTGCCAGCAGCGAGGCATTGAACTATGGCTACACCTTC | CASSEALNYGYTF
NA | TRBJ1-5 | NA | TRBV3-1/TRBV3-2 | TGTGCCAGCAGCAGGGGAGGTCAGCCCCAGCATTTT | CASSRGGQPQHF
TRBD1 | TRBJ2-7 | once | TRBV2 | TGTGCCAGCAGCGTAGGACAGGGGTACTCCTACGAGCAGTACTTC | CASSVGQGYSYEQYF
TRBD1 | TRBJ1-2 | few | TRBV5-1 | TGCGCCAGCAGCTTGGAGGGGGCAGGGTATGGCTACACCTTC | CASSLEGAGYGYTF
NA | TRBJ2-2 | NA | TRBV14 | TGTGCCAGCAGCCAACAGTGGAGCACCGGGGAGCTGTTTTTT | CASSQQWSTGELFF
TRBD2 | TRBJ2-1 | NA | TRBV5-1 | TGCGCCAGCAGCTTAGGACTAGCGGGGTACAATGAGCAGTTCTTC | CASSLGLAGYNEQFF
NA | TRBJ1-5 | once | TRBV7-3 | TGTGCCAGCAGCTTAACCGGGACAAGGAACAATCAGCCCCAGCATTTT | CASSLTGTRNNQPQHF
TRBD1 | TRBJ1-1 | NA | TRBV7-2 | TGTGCCAGCAGCTTAGAAGGGACAGGGGGCGCGTTCGACACTGAAGCTTTCTTT | CASSLEGTGGAFDTEAFF
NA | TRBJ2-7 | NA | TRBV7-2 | TGTGCCAGCAGCTCCAGGGGAAACTACGAGCAGTACTTC | CASSSRGNYEQYF
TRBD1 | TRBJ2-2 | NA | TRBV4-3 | TGCGCCAGCAGCCAAGGCCTCCGGGACAGGGCCACCGGGGAGCTGTTTTTT | CASSQGLRDRATGELFF
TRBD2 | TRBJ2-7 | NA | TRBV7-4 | TGTGCCAGCAGCTTAAAAGCGGGAGGGCCGGAGGAGCAGTACTTC | CASSLKAGGPEEQYF
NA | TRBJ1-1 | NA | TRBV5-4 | TGTGCCAGCAGCTTGGACTCCGGGGGGTGGGCTGAAGCTTTCTTT | CASSLDSGGWAEAFF
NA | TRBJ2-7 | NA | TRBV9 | TGTGCCAGCAGCGTAGAACAGGGTGGATACGAGCAGTACTTC | CASSVEQGGYEQYF
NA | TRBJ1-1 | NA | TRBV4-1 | TGCGCCAGCAGCCAAGATACCTTCGGGACTGAAGCTTTCTTT | CASSQDTFGTEAFF
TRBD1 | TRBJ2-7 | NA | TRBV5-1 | TGCGCCAGCAGAGTCTGGACAGGGAACTACGAGCAGTACTTC | CASRVWTGNYEQYF
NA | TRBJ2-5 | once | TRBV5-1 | TGCGCCAGCAGCTTGGGGGCCCAAGAGACCCAGTACTTC | CASSLGAQETQYF
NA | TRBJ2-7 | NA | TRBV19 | TGTGCCAGTAGTACCCTGACTAGGCTCGGCGAGCAGTACTTC | CASSTLTRLGEQYF
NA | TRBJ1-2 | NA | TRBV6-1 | TGTGCCAGCAGTGATGCAGGGCGGTACTATGGCTACACCTTC | CASSDAGRYYGYTF
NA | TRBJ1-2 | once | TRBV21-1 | TGTGCCAGCAGCTCCCCCCCGTCACCTAGAGTTAACTATGGCTACACCTTC | CASSSPPSPRVNYGYTF
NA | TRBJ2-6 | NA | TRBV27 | TGTGCCAGCAGTTTGGCCGAGGACAGCCCCATTACTTTC | CASSLAEDSPITF
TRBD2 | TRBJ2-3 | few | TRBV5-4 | TGTGCCAGCAGGTCAGCGGGGGGCACAGATACGCAGTATTTT | CASRSAGGTDTQYF
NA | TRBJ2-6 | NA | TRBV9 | TGTGCCAGCAGCCCCGGTCTACGCTCTGGGGCCAACGTCCTGACTTTC | CASSPGLRSGANVLTF